Each of the 27 T cell receptor beta chains below was sequenced from the same sample in a study of graft-versus-host responses after intestinal transplantation. Sequencing was performed with immunoSEQ multiplex PCR; in TCRdb, only in-frame clones are kept and a portion is missing. Of some 14,000 clones in the sample, about 89% are singletons; the top ten hold less than 8%. The sample here was bone marrow, taken more than 120 days after intestinal transplantation. The source is a human patient who received an intestinal transplant, so some T cells may come from the graft donor.

The gene calls are TRBV19 and TRBJ2-7; 8 positions match TRBD1. With 9 bases clipped from V and 2 bases from J, the junction kept 9 bases outside the gene matches. CDR1 is LNHDA, CDR2 SQIVND, per germline (reference sequence). The CDR3 sequence is 14 residues long. The CDR3 DNA sequence: TGTGCCAGCAGCGCCGGGACAGGAGCCTACGAGCAGTACTTC. Its translation is CASSAGTGAYEQYF. Drawing the rest from reference TRBV19 and TRBJ2-7, the complete variable domain is DGGITQSPKYLFRKEGQNVTLSCEQNLNHDAMYWYRQDPGQGLRLIYYSQIVNDFQKGDIAEGYSVSREKKESFPLTVTSAQKNPTAFYLCASSAGTGAYEQYFGPGTRLTVT.

This chain connects TRBV5-4 to TRBJ2-5; the D gene is possibly TRBD2 (6 bases). Looked up from germline, CDR1 is SGHNT and CDR2 is YYREEE (reference sequence). V gave up 6 bases and J gave up 4 bases, with 13 bases separating them. The CDR3 covers 13 residues. The CDR3 protein is CASTPGAGETQYF. The CDR3 nucleotides are TGTGCCAGCACCCCAGGAGCGGGAGAGACCCAGTACTTC.

The genes are TRBV5-1 and TRBJ2-7; D not resolved. CDR3 length: 13 amino acids. V was cut by 0 bases and J by 0 bases, with 4 bases left in between. In germline, CDR1 is SGHRS, CDR2 YFSETQ. CDR3 coding DNA: TGCGCCAGCAGCTTGGGACACTCCTACGAGCAGTACTTC. Its protein is CASSLGHSYEQYF.

The chain couples TRBV6-5 to TRBJ2-1; TRBD2 might be the D (5 bases). The CDR3 runs 14 residues. The V and J ends lost 6 bases and 2 bases respectively, with 11 bases between them. Per germline, CDR1 MNHEY and CDR2 SVGAGI. In DNA form, the CDR3 reads TGTGCCAGCAGCCCGTTCGGGACCTACAATGAGCAGTTCTTC. It codes for CASSPFGTYNEQFF.

This clone was seen only a few times. The chain employs TRBV28 and TRBJ2-7; D ambiguous. Germline V lookup: CDR1 MDHEN, CDR2 SYDVKM. The CDR3 is made up of 12 amino acids. V shed 1 base and J shed 7 bases, with 8 bases lying between them. The CDR3 region has the DNA TGTGCCAGCAGTTTATCGAGTCAGGAGCAGTACTTC. As protein: CASSLSSQEQYF. Looking up the rest from reference TRBV28 and TRBJ2-7 gives the full variable domain: DVKVTQSSRYLVKRTGEKVFLECVQDMDHENMFWYRQDPGLGLRLIYFSYDVKMKEKGDIPEGYSVSREKKERFSLILESASTNQTSMYLCASSLSSQEQYFGPGTRLTVT.

The V call is TRBV7-2, the J call TRBJ2-3, with 7 bases lining up with TRBD1. Germline V gene sequence: CDR1 SGHTA, CDR2 FQGNSA. CDR3 length equals 16 residues. Trimming cost V 3 bases and J 6 bases; bases outside gene matches: 12. CDR3 DNA sequence: TGTGCCAGCAGCTTTATTCGACAGGGCCAATTTGATACGCAGTATTTT. Protein: CASSFIRQGQFDTQYF.

The rearrangement links TRBV6-1 to TRBJ2-4, with 9 nucleotides matching TRBD1. The germline V gene has CDR1 MNHNS and CDR2 SASEGT. V was pared by 1 base and J by 6 bases, with 4 bases of the junction left unmatched. This CDR3 contains 15 residues. The chain's CDR3 is CASSEETGGLNIQYF. The CDR3 DNA reads as TGTGCCAGCAGTGAAGAGACAGGGGGTCTAAACATTCAGTACTTC.

The chain uses TRBV5-1 and TRBJ2-4; D is possibly TRBD2 (6 bases). Per the germline V gene, CDR1 is SGHRS and CDR2 is YFSETQ. V gave up 6 bases and J gave up 3 bases, with 10 bases separating them. The length of the CDR3 is 13 residues. The CDR3 here is CASKGGNKNIQYF. The CDR3 DNA follows: TGCGCCAGCAAGGGAGGAAACAAAAACATTCAGTACTTC.

The gene calls are TRBV18 and TRBJ1-6; 7 nucleotides agree with TRBD1. Germline V gene sequence: CDR1 KGHSH, CDR2 LQKENI. The CDR3 is 14 amino acids. V trimming: 6 bases; J trimming: 8 bases; junction bases outside the gene matches: 7. CDR3 DNA sequence: TGTGCCAGCTCTGGACAGGTTGGAGATTCACCCCTCCACTTT. This translates into CASSGQVGDSPLHF.

Notes on this clone: One junction end disagrees with the germline gene, perhaps due to a read error. The chain joins TRBV7-7 to TRBJ2-5; 7 nucleotides align to TRBD2. The CDR3 extends over 16 amino acids. Per the germline V gene, CDR1 is SSHAT and CDR2 is FNYEAQ (reference sequence). CDR3: CASSLGLVGSQETQYF. CDR3 DNA: TGTGCTAGCAGCTTAGGACTAGTAGGGAGTCAAGAGACCCAGTACTTC.

A few counts support this clone. This sample also contains other DNA sequences that code for the same CDR3. V gene TRBV9 combines with J gene TRBJ2-7; 11 nucleotides line up with TRBD1. Losses at the gene ends were 4 bases for V and 4 bases for J; bases not matched to a gene: 4. This CDR3 spans 14 amino acids. Looked up from germline, CDR1 is SGDLS and CDR2 is YYNGEE. As DNA, the CDR3 is TGTGCCAGCAGCCCCGGACAGGGGGCTTACGAGCAGTACTTC. It specifies CASSPGQGAYEQYF.

This chain links TRBV6-5 with TRBJ2-5; D not resolved. The V gene lost 2 bases and the J gene lost 5 bases, with 9 bases spanning the gap. The CDR3 runs to 13 residues. Germline V CDR1 and CDR2: MNHEY, SVGAGI. DNA of the CDR3: TGTGCCAGCAGTTACCCTGCTGGGGAGACCCAGTACTTC. This translates into CASSYPAGETQYF.

The chain joins TRBV20-1 to TRBJ2-7; D gene uncertain. CDR1 is DFQATT and CDR2 is SNEGSKA in the germline V gene (reference sequence). V shed 5 bases and J shed 7 bases, with 9 bases lying between them. The CDR3 sequence is 10 residues long. CDR3 in amino acids: CSAPQFEQYF. The CDR3 region has the DNA TGCAGTGCTCCCCAATTTGAGCAGTACTTC.

V is TRBV28 and J is TRBJ2-1; D gene uncertain. The V gene lost 2 bases and the J gene lost 0 bases, with 8 bases spanning the gap. Germline CDR1 reads MDHEN; CDR2 reads SYDVKM. The CDR3 sequence is 15 residues long. This chain's CDR3 is CASSLIQGSYNEQFF. CDR3 nucleotide sequence: TGTGCCAGCAGTTTAATACAAGGCTCCTACAATGAGCAGTTCTTC.

V is TRBV14 and J is TRBJ2-5, with D uncertain. CDR3 length: 13 residues. V was clipped by 2 bases and J by 4 bases, with 8 bases between them. The germline V gene has CDR1 SGHDN and CDR2 FVKESK. CDR3 in DNA: TGTGCCAGCAGCCAAATAGATAGAGAGACCCAGTACTTC. It yields the protein CASSQIDRETQYF.

The V and J genes are TRBV6-1 and TRBJ2-5; the D gene could be TRBD1 or TRBD2 (6 bases each). The V gene lost 6 bases and the J gene lost 1 base, with 15 bases spanning the gap. Germline lookup yields CDR1 MNHNS and CDR2 SASEGT. CDR3 length: 15 residues. The CDR3 spells CASSEKQGGQETQYF. In DNA form, the CDR3 reads TGTGCCAGCAGCGAGAAACAGGGAGGCCAAGAGACCCAGTACTTC.

In this sample, this clone turned up once. The chain couples TRBV7-8 to TRBJ2-7; the D call may be TRBD1 or TRBD2 (5 bases each). The germline V and J ends were trimmed by 0 bases and 6 bases, with 24 bases remaining between them. The CDR3 runs to 18 residues. Per the germline V gene, CDR1 is SGHVS and CDR2 is FQNEAQ. The CDR3 DNA sequence: TGTGCCAGCAGCTTAGCGGGGGTGCGTGCGCAGAGACTACGCGAGCAGTACTTC. This translates into CASSLAGVRAQRLREQYF.

The chain links TRBV30 to TRBJ1-2, with D tentatively TRBD1 (6 bases). The CDR3 is 12 amino acids. Germline loops: CDR1 GTSNPN, CDR2 SVGIG (reference sequence). Trimming shortened V by 0 bases and J by 7 bases, and 9 bases separated the two germline ends. In DNA, the CDR3 is TGTGCCTGGAGTGTACTAGGGGGTGGCTACACCTTC. Translated, it gives CAWSVLGGGYTF.

V and J are TRBV28 and TRBJ2-1; D is uncertain. Per germline, CDR1 MDHEN and CDR2 SYDVKM. V was pared by 2 bases and J by 3 bases, with 17 bases between. The CDR3 extends over 17 amino acids. The CDR3 nucleotides read TGTGCCAGCAGTTTACAAGCCTGGGCGTCCAACTACAATGAGCAGTTCTTC. It specifies CASSLQAWASNYNEQFF.

The chain employs TRBV5-8 and TRBJ2-1; the D gene is possibly TRBD1 (6 bases). The CDR3 spans 16 residues. Trimming pared 0 bases from V and 0 bases from J, leaving 10 bases between. In germline, CDR1 is SGHTS, CDR2 YDEGEE. The CDR3 loop is CASSLGWDNSYNEQFF. As DNA, the CDR3 is TGTGCCAGCAGCTTGGGGTGGGACAACTCCTACAATGAGCAGTTCTTC. The whole variable domain, filled in from reference TRBV5-8 and TRBJ2-1, reads EAGVTQSPTHLIKTRGQQATLRCSPISGHTSVYWYQQALGLGLQFLLWYDEGEERNRGNFPPRFSGRQFPNYSSELNVNALELEDSALYLCASSLGWDNSYNEQFFGPGTRLTVL.

Of note for this clone: A junction boundary mismatches the germline segment, possibly from a read error. This chain's CDR3 is CVSSFSDNYYEQYF. CDR3 nucleotides: TGTGTCAGCAGTTTCTCGGACAACTACTACGAGCAGTACTTC. The chain couples TRBV6-5 to TRBJ2-7; D may be TRBD1 (5 bases). Germline V lookup: CDR1 MNHEY, CDR2 SVGAGI. This CDR3 is 14 amino acids long.

This chain joins TRBV9 and TRBJ1-2, with TRBD1 matching 9 bases. The CDR3 length is 14 residues. With V trimmed by 4 bases and J by 2 bases, 3 bases remained unmatched. Germline values: CDR1 SGDLS, CDR2 YYNGEE. CDR3 residues: CASSLGQGNYGYTF. In DNA form, the CDR3 reads TGTGCCAGCAGCCTCGGACAGGGGAACTATGGCTACACCTTC.

This chain uses TRBV28 with TRBJ1-5, with D hard to call. The V gene's germline CDR1 is MDHEN and CDR2 SYDVKM. V shed 3 bases and J shed 5 bases, with 2 bases lying between them. This CDR3 has 11 amino acids. The CDR3 nucleotides are TGTGCCAGCAGTTTGGATCAGCCCCAGCATTTT. It is translated as CASSLDQPQHF.

The chain has TRBV25-1 and TRBJ2-3; TRBD1 aligns across 12 bases. Trimming cost V 6 bases and J 4 bases; bases outside gene matches: 5. The germline gives CDR1 MGHDK, CDR2 SYGVNS. The CDR3 is made up of 15 amino acids. The CDR3 sequence is CASSRGTGGADTQYF. The CDR3 DNA is TGTGCCAGCAGCCGGGGGACAGGGGGCGCAGATACGCAGTATTTT. Variable domain in full (rest from reference TRBV25-1 and TRBJ2-3): EADIYQTPRYLVIGTGKKITLECSQTMGHDKMYWYQQDPGMELHLIHYSYGVNSTEKGDLSSESTVSRIRTEHFPLTLESARPSHTSQYLCASSRGTGGADTQYFGPGTRLTVL.

The chain carries TRBV27 and TRBJ2-7, with 11 bases matching TRBD1. V gave up 5 bases and J gave up 10 bases; unmatched junction bases: 16. The CDR3 sequence is 16 residues long. Germline lookup yields CDR1 MNHEY and CDR2 SMNVEV (reference sequence). In DNA form, the CDR3 reads TGTGCCAGCAGTCCCCTCGGGACAGGGGGAACGGTAGAACAGTACTTC. As protein: CASSPLGTGGTVEQYF.

This clone has a single count. This sequence joins TRBV9 and TRBJ1-1; 7 bases match TRBD1. V lost 4 bases and J lost 3; bases outside the gene matches: 6. This CDR3 is built from 14 residues. Germline V gene data show CDR1 as SGDLS and CDR2 as YYNGEE. CDR3 DNA: TGTGCCAGCAGCATGGACAGGTTAGACACTGAAGCTTTCTTT. Translating gives CASSMDRLDTEAFF.

J is TRBJ2-7 and V is TRBV28; TRBD1 matches 7 bases. The CDR3 spans 13 residues. Germline V gene lookup returns CDR1 MDHEN and CDR2 SYDVKM. Germline trimming cut 1 base from V and 6 bases from J; bases unmatched to any gene: 3. This CDR3 reads CASSLYRQGEQYF. The CDR3 DNA is TGTGCCAGCAGTTTATATCGACAGGGCGAGCAGTACTTC.